Below are 24 T cell receptor beta chains sequenced from a single sample in a study of shared clonotypes between healthy human individuals. The assay was immunoSEQ multiplex PCR, and TCRdb's table has in-frame clones only and misses some. The top ten clones hold about 0.39% of a sample with about 2.4 million clones, over 85% of them seen once. Sequencing was done on a sample of naive CD4+ T cells from PBMCs. Subset of the sample: CD45RA+ positively selected. These receptors originate from a man aged 18 to 29 in good health. Some clones in this sample may be carry-over from other donors' samples.

The chain is built from TRBV18 and TRBJ2-1, with 9 nucleotides matching TRBD2. There are 18 residues in the CDR3. CDR1 is KGHSH and CDR2 is LQKENI in the germline V gene. After removal of 3 bases from V and 0 bases from J, the junction contained 9 bases not matched to a gene. The CDR3 region has the DNA TGTGCCAGCTCACCGGGGTCGTATAGCGGGAGCTCCTACAATGAGCAGTTCTTC. Translating gives CASSPGSYSGSSYNEQFF.

The V call is TRBV10-1, the J call TRBJ1-1, with D perhaps TRBD1 (6 bases). CDR3 length: 13 residues. Per the germline V gene, CDR1 is WNHNN and CDR2 is SYGVQD (reference sequence). Here the CDR3 reads CGTRGQGGTEAFF. The CDR3 DNA follows: TGCGGCACGCGGGGGCAAGGAGGTACTGAAGCTTTCTTT.

The rearrangement links TRBV7-3 to TRBJ2-6; a weak D match, TRBD2 (6 bases). Germline V gene sequence: CDR1 SGHTA, CDR2 FQGTGA. Trimming pared 5 bases from V and 0 bases from J, leaving 11 bases between. The CDR3 runs 16 residues. In DNA form, the CDR3 reads TGTGCCAGCAGCCCGGGACTGAGCTCTGGGGCCAACGTCCTGACTTTC. It encodes CASSPGLSSGANVLTF.

The gene calls are TRBV9 and TRBJ2-2, with 7 bases fitting TRBD1. J gave up 0 bases and V 4 bases, and 6 bases lay outside the gene matches. This CDR3 has 16 residues. Germline values: CDR1 SGDLS, CDR2 YYNGEE. CDR3 amino acids: CASSPRGTANTGELFF. The CDR3, as DNA: TGTGCCAGCAGCCCACGTGGGACAGCGAACACCGGGGAGCTGTTTTTT.

The chain links TRBV28 to TRBJ2-3, with 8 bases identical to TRBD1. The CDR3 has 17 amino acids. J lost 2 bases, V lost 5 bases, and 12 bases had no gene match. Germline CDR1 is MDHEN and CDR2 is SYDVKM. CDR3 sequence: CASSRKTGAITTDTQYF. In DNA, the CDR3 is TGTGCCAGCAGTCGGAAGACAGGGGCGATTACCACAGATACGCAGTATTTT.

The table lists this clone with a count of one. The genes are TRBV30 and TRBJ2-1; D is perhaps TRBD2 (6 bases). The CDR3 spans 15 residues. Germline CDR1 and CDR2: GTSNPN and SVGIG (reference sequence). With 7 bases removed from V and 10 bases from J, the gap between germline ends came to 26 bases. The CDR3 here is CALPSNGLAQREQFF. The CDR3 DNA follows: TGTGCCTTGCCCTCCAATGGGCTAGCGCAGCGCGAGCAGTTCTTC.

This chain links TRBV15 with TRBJ2-2, with D possibly matching TRBD2 (6 bases). With 3 bases removed from V and 2 bases from J, the gap between germline ends came to 13 bases. From germline, CDR1 is LNHNV and CDR2 YYDKDF (reference sequence). CDR3 size: 16 residues. Here the CDR3 reads CATSRGAAGNTGELFF. CDR3 DNA sequence: TGTGCCACCAGCAGGGGAGCAGCGGGTAACACCGGGGAGCTGTTTTTT.

This chain uses TRBV29-1 with TRBJ2-7, with 8 bases aligning to TRBD1. The V and J ends lost 3 bases and 7 bases, in that order; junction bases with no gene match: 5. Germline V CDR1 and CDR2: SQVTM, ANQGSEA. The CDR3 has 12 residues. CDR3 region: CSVDDRGWEQYF. The CDR3 region has the DNA TGCAGCGTTGACGACAGGGGCTGGGAGCAGTACTTC.

The rearrangement joins TRBV5-1 to TRBJ2-1; possibly TRBD2 for D (5 bases). Deletions cut 9 bases from V and 3 bases from J, with 16 bases between. CDR1 SGHRS and CDR2 YFSETQ come from the germline V gene. The CDR3 contains 14 residues. The DNA for the CDR3 is TGCGCCAATCCCACCGAGGGTCTCTACAATGAGCAGTTCTTC. It yields the protein CANPTEGLYNEQFF.

J is TRBJ2-1 and V is TRBV7-7; 11 nucleotides align to TRBD2. This CDR3 has 16 amino acids. J gave up 2 bases and V 1 base, and 1 base lay outside the gene matches. Germline V gives CDR1 SSHAT, CDR2 FNYEAQ (reference sequence). CDR3 sequence: CASSLGLAGPYNEQFF. For the CDR3, the DNA is TGTGCCAGCAGCTTAGGACTAGCGGGACCCTACAATGAGCAGTTCTTC.

The V call is TRBV2, the J call TRBJ1-5, with D maybe TRBD1 (5 bases). Trimming pared 4 bases from V and 4 bases from J, leaving 14 bases between. The CDR3 loop spans 15 amino acids. The germline gives CDR1 SNHLY, CDR2 FYNNEI. The chain's CDR3 is CASSAFGGGNQPQHF. The CDR3 bases are TGTGCCAGCAGTGCATTCGGGGGGGGGAATCAGCCCCAGCATTTT.

The chain is built from TRBV9 and TRBJ2-3, with a weak D call TRBD2 (6 bases). The CDR3 is 14 residues long. Germline-derived CDR1 and CDR2 are SGDLS and YYNGEE. Trimming took 4 bases from V and 2 from J, leaving 11 bases between them. CDR3 DNA: TGTGCCAGCAGCCTCACTAGCTTCACAGATACGCAGTATTTT. Residues: CASSLTSFTDTQYF.

In this sample, this clone turned up a few times. The chain's CDR3 is CASSYGTGTNQPQHF. CDR3 bases: TGCGCCAGCAGCTATGGGACAGGCACTAATCAGCCCCAGCATTTT. The rearrangement uses TRBV4-1 and TRBJ1-5; 8 nucleotides agree with TRBD1. The V segment lost 5 bases and the J segment 4 bases; nucleotides outside the gene matches: 7. The CDR3 has 15 amino acids. Germline V gene data show CDR1 as MGHRA and CDR2 as YSYEKL.

This rearrangement joins TRBV19 to TRBJ1-1; D unresolved. CDR1 is LNHDA and CDR2 is SQIVND in the germline V gene (reference sequence). The CDR3 extends over 13 amino acids. The V and J ends lost 6 bases and 1 base respectively, with 9 bases between them. CDR3 region: CASREEPNTEAFF. CDR3 DNA: TGTGCCAGTAGGGAGGAGCCGAACACTGAAGCTTTCTTT.

This clone was seen just once. V is TRBV7-9 and J is TRBJ2-7; TRBD2 agrees at 9 bases. The CDR3 runs 15 residues. From germline, CDR1 is SEHNR and CDR2 FQNEAQ (reference sequence). Trimming at V came to 5 bases and at J to 7 bases, leaving 12 bases not matched to a gene. The chain's CDR3 is CASSPIAGAHVEQYF. DNA of the CDR3: TGTGCCAGCAGCCCTATAGCGGGAGCCCACGTAGAGCAGTACTTC.

V usage is TRBV11-2 and J usage is TRBJ2-5; D possibly corresponds to TRBD1 (6 bases). The better agreement between TRBJ2-7 and the DNA end casts doubt on the J call. CDR1 and CDR2 from the germline V gene are SGHAT and FQNNGV. The CDR3 is 12 amino acids. CDR3 in amino acids: CASSTQGYEQYF. In nucleotides, the CDR3 is TGTGCCAGCAGCACACAGGGCTACGAGCAGTACTTC.

The rearrangement joins TRBV6-1 to TRBJ2-1; TRBD1 matches 12 bases. The V segment lost 4 bases and the J segment 9 bases; nucleotides outside the gene matches: 7. The CDR3 totals 15 residues. Germline values: CDR1 MNHNS, CDR2 SASEGT. The CDR3 loop reads CASSGWDRGQSEQFF. DNA for the CDR3: TGTGCCAGCAGTGGTTGGGACAGGGGGCAAAGTGAGCAGTTCTTC.

The chain has TRBV5-1 and TRBJ2-3; 7 bases agree with TRBD1. Germline CDR1 and CDR2: SGHRS and YFSETQ. Trimming cost V 4 bases and J 1 base; bases outside gene matches: 6. This CDR3 spans 15 amino acids. In DNA form, the CDR3 reads TGCGCCAGCAGCACACAGGGGACGCGCACAGATACGCAGTATTTT. It codes for CASSTQGTRTDTQYF.

The chain links TRBV5-1 to TRBJ1-1; D remains ambiguous. This CDR3 has 13 amino acids. V lost 5 bases and J lost 5, with 13 bases in between. Germline CDR1 is SGHRS and CDR2 is YFSETQ. For the CDR3, the DNA is TGCGCCAGCAGACAAGGACCCAGGACTGAAGCTTTCTTT. Amino acid sequence: CASRQGPRTEAFF.

This chain links TRBV28 with TRBJ2-7, with 7 positions matching TRBD2. Germline trimming cut 5 bases from V and 2 bases from J; bases unmatched to any gene: 9. Germline V CDR1 and CDR2: MDHEN, SYDVKM. The CDR3 length is 15 residues. The CDR3, as DNA: TGTGCCAGCAGTCCTAGCGGTTCGGGGACCTACGAGCAGTACTTC. Translated: CASSPSGSGTYEQYF.

Regarding this clone: Additional DNA sequences in this sample encode the identical CDR3. The chain is built from TRBV7-3 and TRBJ2-3; TRBD1 matches 7 bases. Germline V gene lookup returns CDR1 SGHTA and CDR2 FQGTGA. The CDR3 has 15 residues. V was clipped by 0 bases and J by 1 base; unmatched bases: 1. The CDR3 region is CASSLTGTGTDTQYF. Written as DNA, the CDR3 is TGTGCCAGCAGCTTAACCGGGACAGGCACAGATACGCAGTATTTT.

The chain has TRBV7-9 and TRBJ2-1; no reliable D call. Trimming pared 4 bases from V and 8 bases from J, leaving 21 bases between. The germline CDR1 and CDR2 sequences are SEHNR and FQNEAQ (reference sequence). This CDR3 spans 16 amino acids. The CDR3 DNA follows: TGTGCCAGCAGCTCGATCCGGGCCCCCCCCGCCGATGAGCAGTTCTTC. Translating gives CASSSIRAPPADEQFF.

The sample holds one count of this clone. The rearrangement uses TRBV28 and TRBJ1-5; D gene ambiguous. V lost 2 bases and J lost 3, with 11 bases in between. CDR3 length equals 15 residues. Germline V gives CDR1 MDHEN, CDR2 SYDVKM. The CDR3 sequence is CASSLVLPHNQPQHF. The CDR3 coding sequence is TGTGCCAGCAGTTTAGTATTGCCCCACAATCAGCCCCAGCATTTT.

V and J are TRBV11-2 and TRBJ1-6; 7 positions agree with TRBD1. The germline V gene encodes CDR1 SGHAT and CDR2 FQNNGV. The V and J ends lost 4 bases and 7 bases, in that order; junction bases with no gene match: 7. This CDR3 is 15 amino acids long. The CDR3 DNA is TGTGCCAGCAGCTCAGGGGGACTCGGGAATTCACCCCTCCACTTT. It specifies CASSSGGLGNSPLHF.